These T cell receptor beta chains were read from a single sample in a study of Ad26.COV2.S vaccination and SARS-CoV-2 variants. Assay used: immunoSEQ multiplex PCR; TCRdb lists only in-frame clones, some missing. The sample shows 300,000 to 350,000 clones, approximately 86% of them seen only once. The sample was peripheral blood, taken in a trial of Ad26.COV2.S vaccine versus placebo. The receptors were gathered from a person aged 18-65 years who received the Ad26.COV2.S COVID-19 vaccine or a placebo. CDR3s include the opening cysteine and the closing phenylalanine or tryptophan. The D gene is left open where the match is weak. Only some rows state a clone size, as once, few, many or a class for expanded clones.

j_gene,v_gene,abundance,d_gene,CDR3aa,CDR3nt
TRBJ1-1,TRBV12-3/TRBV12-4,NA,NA,CASRSANTEAFF,TGTGCCAGCAGATCTGCGAACACTGAAGCTTTCTTT
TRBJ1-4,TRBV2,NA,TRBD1,CASTGQGFNEKLFF,TGTGCCAGCACGGGACAGGGATTTAATGAAAAACTGTTTTTT
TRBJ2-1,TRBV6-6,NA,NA,CASSPDDNEQFF,TGTGCCAGCAGTCCCGACGACAATGAGCAGTTCTTC
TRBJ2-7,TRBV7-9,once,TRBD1,CASSSRRQGEEQYF,TGTGCCAGCAGCTCCCGCCGGCAGGGGGAAGAGCAGTACTTC
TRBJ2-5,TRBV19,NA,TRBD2,CASSMPLAGQETQYF,TGTGCCAGTAGTATGCCCCTAGCGGGCCAAGAGACCCAGTACTTC
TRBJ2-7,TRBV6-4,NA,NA,CASSVLRRVSYEQYF,TGTGCCAGCAGTGTTTTGAGGAGGGTTAGCTACGAGCAGTACTTC
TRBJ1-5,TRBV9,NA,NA,CASSGGGEGVNQPQHF,TGTGCCAGCAGCGGCGGGGGAGAGGGAGTAAACCAGCCCCAGCATTTT
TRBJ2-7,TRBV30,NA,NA,CAWTFGPAGEQYF,TGTGCCTGGACCTTTGGGCCCGCGGGCGAGCAGTACTTC
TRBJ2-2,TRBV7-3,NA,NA,CASSLRSPGELFF,TGTGCCAGCAGCTTACGGTCACCCGGGGAGCTGTTTTTT
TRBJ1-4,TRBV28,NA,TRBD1,CASSLQGANEKLFF,TGTGCCAGCAGTTTACAGGGGGCTAATGAAAAACTGTTTTTT
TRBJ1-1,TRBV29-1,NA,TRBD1,CSALTGAWAEAFF,TGCAGCGCCTTGACAGGGGCTTGGGCTGAAGCTTTCTTT
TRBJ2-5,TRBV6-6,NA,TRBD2,CASSYSVAGDQETQYF,TGTGCCAGCAGTTACTCCGTAGCGGGGGACCAAGAGACCCAGTACTTC
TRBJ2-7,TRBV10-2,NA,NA,CASSESWQGIYEQYF,TGCGCCAGCAGTGAAAGTTGGCAGGGGATCTACGAGCAGTACTTC
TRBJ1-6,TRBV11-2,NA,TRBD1,CASSLGTGNSPLHF,TGTGCCAGCAGCTTGGGGACAGGGAATTCACCCCTCCACTTT
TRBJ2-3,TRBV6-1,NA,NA,CASSGWYGVGADTQYF,TGTGCCAGCAGTGGGTGGTACGGGGTGGGCGCAGATACGCAGTATTTT
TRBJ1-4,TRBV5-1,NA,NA,CASSLGVGIKGEKLFF,TGCGCCAGCAGCCTGGGGGTAGGAATAAAAGGTGAAAAACTGTTTTTT